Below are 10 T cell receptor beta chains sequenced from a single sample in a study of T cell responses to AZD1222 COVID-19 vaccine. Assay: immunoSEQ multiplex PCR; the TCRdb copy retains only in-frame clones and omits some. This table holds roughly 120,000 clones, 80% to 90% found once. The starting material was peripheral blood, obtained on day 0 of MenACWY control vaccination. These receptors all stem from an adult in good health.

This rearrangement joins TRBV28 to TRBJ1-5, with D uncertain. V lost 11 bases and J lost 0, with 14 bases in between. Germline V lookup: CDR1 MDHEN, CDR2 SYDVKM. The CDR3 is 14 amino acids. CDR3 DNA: TGTGCCGTACGGCGGATTAATAGCAATCAGCCCCAGCATTTT. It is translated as CAVRRINSNQPQHF.

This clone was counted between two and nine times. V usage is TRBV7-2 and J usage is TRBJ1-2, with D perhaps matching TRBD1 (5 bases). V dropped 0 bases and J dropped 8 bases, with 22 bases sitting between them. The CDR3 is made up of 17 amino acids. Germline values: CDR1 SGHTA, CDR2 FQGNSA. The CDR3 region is CASSLASGTPPQGGYTF. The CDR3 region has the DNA TGTGCCAGCAGCTTAGCGTCAGGGACCCCGCCCCAAGGGGGCTACACCTTC.

This CDR3 reads CASTGGGRPYEQYF. CDR3 DNA sequence: TGTGCCAGCACCGGGGGTGGCCGACCGTACGAGCAGTACTTC. The rearrangement joins TRBV28 to TRBJ2-7; maybe TRBD2 (6 bases). This CDR3 has 14 residues. Germline CDR1 and CDR2: MDHEN and SYDVKM. Deletions cut 7 bases from V and 4 bases from J, with 17 bases between.

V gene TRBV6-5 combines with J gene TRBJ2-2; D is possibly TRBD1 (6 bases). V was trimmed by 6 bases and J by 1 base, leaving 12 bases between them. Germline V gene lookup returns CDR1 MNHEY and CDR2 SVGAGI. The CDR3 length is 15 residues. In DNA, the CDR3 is TGTGCCAGCAGGGAGCTGACAGGGAACACCGGGGAGCTGTTTTTT. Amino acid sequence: CASRELTGNTGELFF.

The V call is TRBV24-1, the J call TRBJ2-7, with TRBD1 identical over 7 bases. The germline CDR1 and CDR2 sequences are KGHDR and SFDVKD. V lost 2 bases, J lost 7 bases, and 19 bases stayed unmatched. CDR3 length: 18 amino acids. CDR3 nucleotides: TGTGCCACCAGTGATTGGCGGGCCGGGGCCTTAGGGACAGATGAGCAGTACTTC. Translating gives CATSDWRAGALGTDEQYF.

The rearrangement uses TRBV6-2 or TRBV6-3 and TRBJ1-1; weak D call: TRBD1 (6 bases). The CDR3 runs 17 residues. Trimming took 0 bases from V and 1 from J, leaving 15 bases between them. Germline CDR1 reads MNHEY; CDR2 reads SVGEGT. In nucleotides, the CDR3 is TGTGCCAGCAGTTACTCGAATCGGGGGGCATCGAACACTGAAGCTTTCTTT. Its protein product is CASSYSNRGASNTEAFF.

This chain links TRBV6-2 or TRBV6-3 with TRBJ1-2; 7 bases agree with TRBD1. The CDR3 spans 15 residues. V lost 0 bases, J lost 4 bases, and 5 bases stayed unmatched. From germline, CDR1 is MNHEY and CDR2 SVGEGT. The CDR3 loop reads CASSYSQGVGYGYTF. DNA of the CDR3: TGTGCCAGCAGTTACTCTCAGGGGGTTGGCTATGGCTACACCTTC.

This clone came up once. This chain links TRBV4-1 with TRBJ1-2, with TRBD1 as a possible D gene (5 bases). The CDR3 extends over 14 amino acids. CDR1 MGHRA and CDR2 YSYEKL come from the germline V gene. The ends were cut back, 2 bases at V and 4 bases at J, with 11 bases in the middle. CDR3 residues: CASSQTLGTYGYTF. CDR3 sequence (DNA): TGCGCCAGCAGCCAAACCCTAGGGACCTATGGCTACACCTTC.

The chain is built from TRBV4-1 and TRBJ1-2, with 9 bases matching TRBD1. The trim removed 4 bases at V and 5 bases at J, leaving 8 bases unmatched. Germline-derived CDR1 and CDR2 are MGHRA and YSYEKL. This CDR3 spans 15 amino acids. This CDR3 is CASSLQMGTGYGYTF. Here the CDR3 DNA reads TGCGCCAGCAGCCTCCAAATGGGGACAGGGTATGGCTACACCTTC.

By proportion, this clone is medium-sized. The CDR3 spells CASSNGRGARNEKLFF. In DNA form, the CDR3 reads TGTGCCAGCAGCAACGGTCGGGGGGCGCGGAATGAAAAACTGTTTTTT. The gene calls are TRBV5-4 and TRBJ1-4; D is possibly TRBD1 (6 bases). Germline V gives CDR1 SGHNT, CDR2 YYREEE (reference sequence). The CDR3 runs 16 residues. Trimming shortened V by 4 bases and J by 5 bases, and 18 bases separated the two germline ends.